This entry lists 14 T cell receptor beta chains sequenced from one sample in a study of blood T cell repertoires in COVID-19. Only in-frame clones appear in the TCRdb table, and some are missing; sequencing was by immunoSEQ multiplex PCR. The profile shows roughly 440,000 clones, about 91% of them singletons. Source material: peripheral blood. All receptors derive from a woman between 45 and 60 years old with COVID-19, enrolled during active disease.

This chain joins TRBV18 and TRBJ2-7; weak D call: TRBD2 (5 bases). There are 14 residues in the CDR3. Trimming took 3 bases from V and 5 from J, leaving 14 bases between them. Germline V gives CDR1 KGHSH, CDR2 LQKENI. CDR3 coding DNA: TGTGCCAGCTCACCCCCCGCCGGGGTTCACGAGCAGTACTTC. It encodes CASSPPAGVHEQYF.

The V and J genes are TRBV6-2 or TRBV6-3 and TRBJ2-5; 12 bases align to TRBD2. The CDR3 totals 17 residues. The germline CDR1 and CDR2 sequences are MNHEY and SVGEGT. V gave up 6 bases and J gave up 2 bases; unmatched junction bases: 10. CDR3: CASSPRRTSGMQETQYF. In DNA, the CDR3 is TGTGCCAGCAGCCCCCGGCGGACTAGCGGGATGCAAGAGACCCAGTACTTC.

The gene calls are TRBV5-1 and TRBJ2-2; 7 bases fit TRBD1. After removal of 2 bases from V and 2 bases from J, the junction contained 6 bases not matched to a gene. CDR1 and CDR2 (germline): SGHRS, YFSETQ. The CDR3 totals 16 residues. CDR3 amino acids: CASSLREGANTGELFF. In nucleotides, the CDR3 is TGCGCCAGCAGCTTAAGAGAGGGGGCCAACACCGGGGAGCTGTTTTTT.

The chain links TRBV4-1 to TRBJ1-2, with 10 bases matching TRBD1. The CDR3 has 17 amino acids. Per germline, CDR1 MGHRA and CDR2 YSYEKL. J lost 6 bases, V lost 1 base, and 11 bases had no gene match. The CDR3, as DNA: TGCGCCAGCAGCCAAGTCCTTATGACCGGGACAGGGGATGGCTACACCTTC. It translates to CASSQVLMTGTGDGYTF.

The V gene is TRBV18, the J gene TRBJ2-3, with 7 bases that match TRBD1. Germline V CDR1 and CDR2: KGHSH, LQKENI. The CDR3 is made up of 14 amino acids. V lost 3 bases, J lost 5 bases, and 5 bases stayed unmatched. Here the CDR3 reads CASSPGQQRDTQYF. CDR3 nucleotide sequence: TGTGCCAGCTCACCGGGACAGCAAAGAGATACGCAGTATTTT.

The chain has TRBV19 and TRBJ1-4; D remains unclear. Looked up from germline, CDR1 is LNHDA and CDR2 is SQIVND (reference sequence). The CDR3 length is 14 residues. Trimming removed 3 bases at V and 8 bases at J, with 13 bases between. CDR3 bases: TGTGCCAGTAGTATGGCGTGGGGAGGGGAAAAACTGTTTTTT. This gives the protein CASSMAWGGEKLFF.

The chain couples TRBV19 to TRBJ1-2, with D possibly being TRBD1 (5 bases). The CDR3 contains 16 residues. The V gene's germline CDR1 is LNHDA and CDR2 SQIVND (reference sequence). The V and J ends lost 6 bases and 6 bases respectively, with 23 bases between them. The CDR3 here is CASRETGPVGVNGYTF. The CDR3 DNA is TGTGCCAGTAGGGAAACAGGTCCAGTAGGGGTGAATGGCTACACCTTC.

The gene calls are TRBV29-1 and TRBJ2-5, with 12 bases matching TRBD1. The CDR3 spans 14 residues. With 5 bases clipped from V and 4 bases from J, the junction kept 5 bases outside the gene matches. Per germline, CDR1 SQVTM and CDR2 ANQGSEA. The CDR3 sequence is CSVRGTGGAETQYF. CDR3 in DNA: TGCAGCGTTAGGGGGACAGGGGGCGCAGAGACCCAGTACTTC.

The count of this clone is one. The CDR3 spells CASIKGSHGNTIYF. DNA of the CDR3: TGTGCCAGCATAAAGGGGTCGCATGGAAACACCATATATTTT. J is TRBJ1-3 and V is TRBV6-5, with D possibly TRBD1 on 5 matching bases. The CDR3 contains 14 residues. Germline loops: CDR1 MNHEY, CDR2 SVGAGI. Trimming left V 7 bases short and J 3 bases short, with 13 bases between.

The V and J genes are TRBV28 and TRBJ1-1; 9 nucleotides line up with TRBD1. Germline V gene lookup returns CDR1 MDHEN and CDR2 SYDVKM. V dropped 7 bases and J dropped 4; count of bases not matched to a gene: 10. The CDR3 sequence is 15 residues long. The CDR3 region is CASTQPGDRVTEAFF. Here the CDR3 DNA reads TGTGCCAGCACCCAGCCCGGGGACAGGGTCACTGAAGCTTTCTTT.

This chain uses TRBV5-1 with TRBJ2-3; a weak D match, TRBD2 (6 bases). The CDR3 has 14 amino acids. Germline V gene data show CDR1 as SGHRS and CDR2 as YFSETQ. The ends were cut back, 4 bases at V and 1 base at J, with 10 bases in the middle. The CDR3 DNA follows: TGCGCCAGCAGCATGGTAGCGGGCACAGATACGCAGTATTTT. Its translation is CASSMVAGTDTQYF.

The chain carries TRBV5-5 and TRBJ2-3; 8 bases match TRBD2. The length of the CDR3 is 16 residues. The germline V gene encodes CDR1 SGHKS and CDR2 YYEKEE (reference sequence). V dropped 0 bases and J dropped 1; count of bases not matched to a gene: 4. The CDR3 DNA follows: TGTGCCAGCAGCTTGGGTTTGCGGGGGGGCACAGATACGCAGTATTTT. It encodes CASSLGLRGGTDTQYF. Full variable domain (remainder filled in from reference TRBV5-5 and TRBJ2-3): DAGVTQSPTHLIKTRGQQVTLRCSPISGHKSVSWYQQVLGQGPQFIFQYYEKEERGRGNFPDRFSARQFPNYSSELNVNALLLGDSALYLCASSLGLRGGTDTQYFGPGTRLTVL.

The chain combines TRBV30 with TRBJ2-3; tentative D call: TRBD1 (6 bases). The CDR3 runs 15 residues. Trimming removed 1 base at V and 4 bases at J, with 15 bases between. The V gene's germline CDR1 is GTSNPN and CDR2 SVGIG (reference sequence). The CDR3 protein is CAWSGTGSIADTQYF. CDR3 sequence (DNA): TGTGCCTGGAGTGGAACAGGGTCGATTGCAGATACGCAGTATTTT.

The genes are TRBV2 and TRBJ1-2; no clear D. This CDR3 region has 11 residues. In germline, CDR1 is SNHLY, CDR2 FYNNEI. V dropped 4 bases and J dropped 11 bases, with 11 bases sitting between them. The CDR3 DNA follows: TGTGCCAGCAGTGTCTTGGCAGGATACACCTTC. The encoded protein is CASSVLAGYTF.